This T cell receptor beta chain was retrieved from a study of cytomegalovirus exposure and HLA in healthy donors. Whole-study findings and limits: Prior analysis indicated that the majority of TCR beta V segments exhibited productivity approximately 90% or approximately 30% of the time.

60 Vbeta and 13 Jbeta primers were used in PCR. Using immunoSEQ multiplex PCR, the repertoire was profiled, and TCRdb retains in-frame clones only, with some absent. Of some 180,000 clones listed, about nine tenths are singletons. Though probably carrying unrecorded immune exposures, donors were nominally healthy at sampling. Germline assignment: CDR1 SGDLS and CDR2 YYNGEE. The CDR3 runs 14 residues. The V gene lost 3 bases and the J gene lost 0 bases, with 9 bases spanning the gap. Notes on this clone: Its target is unknown. The same CDR3 can be traced to other DNA sequences in this sample.

This clonotype originated in a boy aged 2-9 years in good health and CMV-seronegative. The sample consisted of PBMCs. The V call is TRBV9, the J call TRBJ1-1; D gene uncertain. The CDR3 loop reads CASSGTALNTEAFF. The CDR3 DNA is TGTGCCAGCAGCGGCACAGCTCTGAACACTGAAGCTTTCTTT.